Listed below are T cell receptor beta chains from one sample, sequenced in a study of blood T cell repertoires in COVID-19. The repertoire was sequenced with immunoSEQ multiplex PCR; TCRdb's copy has only in-frame clones and lacks some. The sample lists 150,000 to 180,000 clones; 76% were seen once. The source material was peripheral blood. These receptors were obtained from a woman over 75 with acute or convalescent COVID-19. CDR3s include the opening cysteine and the closing phenylalanine or tryptophan. D genes are given only for firm matches. Expanded clones get a size class; other rows say once, few or many, or leave the size out.

size,V,J,length,D,DNA,CDR3
NA,TRBV6-2/TRBV6-3,TRBJ1-1,17,TRBD1,TGTGCCAGCAGTTCCCGGTGGGGGGGACAGGGGCCGACTGAAGCTTTCTTT,CASSSRWGGQGPTEAFF
NA,TRBV30,TRBJ2-1,12,TRBD1,TGTGCCTGGAGTGTCTCCCGGGACAGCCAGTTCTTC,CAWSVSRDSQFF
NA,TRBV29-1,TRBJ2-7,14,NA,TGCAGCGTCCTACTGGACAGAAGCTCCTACGAGCAGTACTTC,CSVLLDRSSYEQYF
NA,TRBV18,TRBJ2-7,11,NA,TGTGCCAGCTCATCTTCGTACGAGCAGTACTTC,CASSSSYEQYF
NA,TRBV24-1,TRBJ2-1,15,NA,TGTGCCACCAGTGACCCCCGGGGGGCAAACAATGAGCAGTTCTTC,CATSDPRGANNEQFF
few,TRBV12-3/TRBV12-4,TRBJ2-7,13,NA,TGTGCCAGCACTCCATACAGAGACTACGAGCAGTACTTC,CASTPYRDYEQYF
once,TRBV29-1,TRBJ2-6,17,NA,TGCAGCGTGGGGACACTTCCTGCGAGCTCTGGGGCCAACGTCCTGACTTTC,CSVGTLPASSGANVLTF
NA,TRBV6-1,TRBJ1-2,15,TRBD1,TGTGCCAGCAGTGATTCCGGACAGGGGAACTATGGCTACACCTTC,CASSDSGQGNYGYTF
NA,TRBV10-3,TRBJ2-7,12,TRBD1,TGTGCCGTCGGACAGGTCTTGAGCGAGCAGTACTTC,CAVGQVLSEQYF
NA,TRBV19,TRBJ2-3,14,NA,TGTGCCAGTAGTATTACGGGTCAGGGGGATACGCAGTATTTT,CASSITGQGDTQYF
NA,TRBV9,TRBJ2-1,17,TRBD2,TGTGCCAGCAGCGTAGAGCCGGGACTAGCGGGGCGCAATGAGCAGTTCTTC,CASSVEPGLAGRNEQFF
NA,TRBV18,TRBJ1-2,14,TRBD1,TGTGCCAGCTCAACCGGGACAGGGAGCTATGGCTACACCTTC,CASSTGTGSYGYTF
NA,TRBV3-1/TRBV3-2,TRBJ1-3,13,NA,TGTGCCAGCAGCCGGACACAACTAAACACCATATATTTT,CASSRTQLNTIYF
NA,TRBV2,TRBJ1-6,17,TRBD1,TGTGCCATTTCGAGACAGGGTTTACCTAACCGTAATTCACCCCTCCACTTT,CAISRQGLPNRNSPLHF
NA,TRBV11-3,TRBJ2-2,15,NA,TGTGCCAGCAGCCCCGACCCCGCGAGGGCCGGGGAGCTGTTTTTT,CASSPDPARAGELFF
NA,TRBV19,TRBJ1-3,18,TRBD1,TGTGCCAGTAGTCCCACGCAGGGGGTAGTCGAATCTGGAAACACCATATATTTT,CASSPTQGVVESGNTIYF
few,TRBV7-2,TRBJ2-4,12,NA,TGTGCCAGCAGCTTGGGGCCGCGAATTCAGTACTTC,CASSLGPRIQYF
NA,TRBV7-8,TRBJ2-1,15,TRBD1,TGTGCCAGCAGCTTCCCCGGGACAGGGTACAATGAGCAGTTCTTC,CASSFPGTGYNEQFF
many,TRBV7-6,TRBJ1-4,17,TRBD1,TGTGCCAGCAGCTTAGGGCAGGGGGCCTGGGGTAATGAAAAACTGTTTTTT,CASSLGQGAWGNEKLFF
NA,TRBV5-5,TRBJ2-3,14,TRBD2,TGTGCCAGCGTGGGCGGGAGTAATACAGATACGCAGTATTTT,CASVGGSNTDTQYF
NA,TRBV7-6,TRBJ2-1,16,NA,TGTGCCAGCAGCTTAGGGACTGCCGCCTCCTACAATGAGCAGTTCTTC,CASSLGTAASYNEQFF
NA,TRBV14,TRBJ1-1,15,NA,TGTGCCAGCAGCCAAGATCTAGGGGTCGGCACTGAAGCTTTCTTT,CASSQDLGVGTEAFF
few,TRBV5-1,TRBJ2-1,14,NA,TGCGCCAGCAGCTTGGGAGGGCCGGTGGATGAGCAGTTCTTC,CASSLGGPVDEQFF
many,TRBV7-6,TRBJ2-7,14,NA,TGTGCCAGCAGCTTTAATCCAGAATCCTACGAGCAGTACTTC,CASSFNPESYEQYF
NA,TRBV6-5,TRBJ1-1,15,NA,TGTGCCAGCAGCGGGGCGCAGGGGTCAGCGGTGGAAGCTTTCTTT,CASSGAQGSAVEAFF
NA,TRBV30,TRBJ2-2,16,NA,TGTGCCTCCCACTTAGGCCGGGGATGGGGCACCGGGGAGCTGTTTTTT,CASHLGRGWGTGELFF
NA,TRBV28,TRBJ2-7,15,TRBD2,TGTGCCAGCAGTAACCACGGGAGGCCCCCGTACGAGCAGTACTTC,CASSNHGRPPYEQYF
NA,TRBV7-7,TRBJ2-1,18,TRBD2,TGTGCCAGCAGCCCCCTAGTTAGCGGGAGTTACTCCTACAATGAGCAGTTCTTC,CASSPLVSGSYSYNEQFF
NA,TRBV10-3,TRBJ1-6,14,NA,TGTGCCATCAAGGACACAGAGCCTAATTCACCCCTCCACTTT,CAIKDTEPNSPLHF
few,TRBV6-5,TRBJ2-1,14,TRBD1,TGTGCCAGCAGTAAACGGACAGGGTGGGACGAGCAGTTCTTC,CASSKRTGWDEQFF
NA,TRBV18,TRBJ1-1,13,NA,TGTGCCAGCTCACCAGGAGAGAACACTGAAGCTTTCTTT,CASSPGENTEAFF
few,TRBV6-5,TRBJ1-2,13,NA,TGTGCCAGCAGTTACTCCGGTTACTATGGCTACACCTTC,CASSYSGYYGYTF
NA,TRBV6-2/TRBV6-3,TRBJ2-1,18,TRBD2,TGTGCCAGCAGTTACGAACTAGCGGGAGGCCGCTCCTACAATGAGCAGTTCTTC,CASSYELAGGRSYNEQFF
NA,TRBV12-3/TRBV12-4,TRBJ2-7,11,NA,TGTGCCAGCAGTTTCCAGTACGAGCAGTACTTC,CASSFQYEQYF
once,TRBV6-2/TRBV6-3,TRBJ1-2,16,NA,TGTGCCAGCAGTTATCGAACGATTTCTCTAAAGAAGGGCTACACCTTC,CASSYRTISLKKGYTF
NA,TRBV2,TRBJ1-1,15,NA,TGTGCCAGCAGTGATCTCGGGAGTCAAAACACTGAAGCTTTCTTT,CASSDLGSQNTEAFF
few,TRBV27,TRBJ1-1,14,NA,TGTGCCAGCAGTTTGGGCAGGGGAAGGGGTGAAGCTTTCTTT,CASSLGRGRGEAFF
few,TRBV6-5,TRBJ1-6,15,NA,TGTGCCAGCAGCCTACAGAGCTCCTATAATTCACCCCTCCACTTT,CASSLQSSYNSPLHF
NA,TRBV3-1/TRBV3-2,TRBJ2-7,14,TRBD2,TGTGCCAGCAGCCGTAGCGGGACCTCCTACGAGCAGTACTTC,CASSRSGTSYEQYF
few,TRBV6-6,TRBJ1-1,13,TRBD1,TGTGCCAGCAGTCCCCCCGGGACAGGGTATGCTTTCTTT,CASSPPGTGYAFF